This TCR beta chain was recorded in a study of blood T cells in healthy people across ages. Study at large: Template switching retrieved approximately one barcoded beta molecule for each two T cells. The study, taken as a whole, reports: A strong correlation was found between TCR beta diversity and the percentage of naive T cells.

Donors ranged from roughly 6 to 100 years old and were healthy Caucasians in Russia. Collection of 9.5 to 10 milliliters of peripheral blood was performed for each donor. Concerning this clonotype itself: As yet, its antigen is unknown.

Trimming cost V 6 bases and J 5 bases; bases outside gene matches: 6. CDR1 SGHAT and CDR2 FQNNGV come from the germline V gene. The CDR3 has 15 residues. Sample-barcoded 5' priming and a J-beta primer mix drove a second PCR of 7 to 11 cycles. TCRdb re-analysed the 5' RACE reads in MiXCR, keeping a single row per CDR3 protein. The data show some 700,000 distinct CDR3 sequences, roughly 20% seen once. The chain is built from TRBV11-2 and TRBJ2-1, with TRBD2 matching 11 bases. Sequenced sample: blood. The origin of this receptor is a man in his sixties or seventies in good health. In DNA, the CDR3 is TGTGCCAGCAGTCCACTAGCGGGAGCTCACAATGAGCAGTTCTTC. Its translation: CASSPLAGAHNEQFF.